This T cell receptor beta chain was observed in a study of blood T cells in healthy people across ages. Then a second PCR, running about 7 to 11 cycles, was carried out with a sample-barcoded 5' primer and a J-beta primer mix. Unique molecular identifiers of 12 random nucleotides labeled each cDNA. TCRdb redid the calling of the 5' RACE reads with MiXCR, one entry per CDR3 protein. This sample yields approximately 880,000 distinct CDR3 sequences, of which roughly 50% are seen a single time; about an eighth belongs to the top ten. Study outcomes and limitations: With naive T cell percentage, TCR beta diversity showed a strong correlation. Total diversity from one million sequenced T cells was likely underestimated. There was no known CMV status for donors, so expanded clonotype changes were possibly confounded.

CDR3 size: 12 residues. Per germline, CDR1 SGHVS and CDR2 FNYEAQ. With 5 bases removed from V and 2 bases from J, the gap between germline ends came to 5 bases. This clonotype has a handful of counts. Antigen unknown. The sequence derives from a man aged 25 to 40 in good health. Sequencing was performed on blood. V usage is TRBV7-6 and J usage is TRBJ2-3; D call uncertain. The CDR3 sequence: CASSHHTDTQYF. DNA of the CDR3: TGTGCCAGCAGCCATCACACAGATACGCAGTATTTT.